This entry features one T cell receptor beta chain sequence. Libraries were prepared by immunoSEQ multiplex PCR; TCRdb keeps only in-frame clonotypes and omits some of them. The sample has about 300,000 clones, around 86% seen once. V shed 6 bases, J shed 7 bases, and the junction held 7 bases outside the gene matches. Germline CDR1 is LNHNV and CDR2 is YYDKDF (reference sequence). The CDR3 is 14 residues long. The data stem from a study of blood T cell repertoires in COVID-19. This sequence joins TRBV15 and TRBJ2-2; 8 bases are shared with TRBD2. The clonotype comes from a man between 25 and 39 years old who had recovered from COVID-19. Specimen: PBMCs or T cells enriched from blood (not recorded which). The CDR3 sequence is CATRLGGVVGELFF. CDR3 DNA sequence: TGTGCCACCAGGCTCGGGGGGGTTGTCGGGGAGCTGTTTTTT.